The sequence of this T cell receptor (beta chain) was determined in a study of technical replicates of blood from a handful of donors. The CDR3 has 18 amino acids. Germline CDR1 is MGHDK and CDR2 is SYGVNS. The J segment lost 5 bases and the V segment lost 4 bases, leaving 9 bases of the junction unmatched. The method was immunoSEQ multiplex PCR; TCRdb's version includes in-frame clones alone and lacks a portion of them. This table has tens of thousands of clones, 90% to 95% appearing once. This clonotype was sampled from a human donor in good health. The genes are TRBV25-1 and TRBJ2-3; 16 positions match TRBD2. The sequenced sample was T cells isolated from PBMCs. CDR3 sequence (DNA): TGTGCCAGCAGTGGGGGGACTAGCGGGAGGGCCCGTGAAGATACGCAGTATTTT. This sequence encodes CASSGGTSGRAREDTQYF.